This record looks at one TCR beta chain sequence and its context. This record belongs to a study of human T cells and chemical hapten exposure. About the study: Chiefly female patients presented with alopecia areata, totalis or universalis.

Germline loops: CDR1 SGHTA, CDR2 FQGNSA. Trimming stripped 0 bases from V and 6 bases from J, with 15 bases between. The CDR3 has 16 amino acids. Time point noted: pre-sensitization, week 0. Documented treatment: therapeutic diphenylcyclopropenone sensitization with weekly scalp DPC. MiXCR was run by TCRdb on the RACE reads, yielding one entry per CDR3 protein. This table holds 350,000 to 450,000 distinct CDR3 sequences, about 5.1% found once. The source of this sequence is a woman in her forties or fifties with alopecia areata. Some clones in this sample may be carry-over from other donors' samples. V gene TRBV7-2 combines with J gene TRBJ2-1; possible D gene TRBD2, 6 bases. The sequencing here drew on whole blood, taken in connection with sensitization to the hapten diphenylcyclopropenone (DPC). The CDR3 DNA sequence: TGTGCCAGCAGCTTAGCGCCGGGAGAAAGACGCAATGAGCAGTTCTTC. It yields the protein CASSLAPGERRNEQFF.